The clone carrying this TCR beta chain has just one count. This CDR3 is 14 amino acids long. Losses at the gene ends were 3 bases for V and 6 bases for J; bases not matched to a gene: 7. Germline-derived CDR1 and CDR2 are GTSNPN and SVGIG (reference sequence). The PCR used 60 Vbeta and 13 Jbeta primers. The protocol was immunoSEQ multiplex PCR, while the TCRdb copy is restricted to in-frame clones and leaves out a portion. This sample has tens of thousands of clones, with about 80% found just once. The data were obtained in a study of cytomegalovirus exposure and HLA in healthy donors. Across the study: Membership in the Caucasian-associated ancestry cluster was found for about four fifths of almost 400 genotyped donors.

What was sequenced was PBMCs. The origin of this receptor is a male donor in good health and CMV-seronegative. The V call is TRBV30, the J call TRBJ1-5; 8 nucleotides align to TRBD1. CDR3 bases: TGTGCCTGGAGAGACAGGGGAAGATCTCAGCCCCAGCATTTT. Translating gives CAWRDRGRSQPQHF.